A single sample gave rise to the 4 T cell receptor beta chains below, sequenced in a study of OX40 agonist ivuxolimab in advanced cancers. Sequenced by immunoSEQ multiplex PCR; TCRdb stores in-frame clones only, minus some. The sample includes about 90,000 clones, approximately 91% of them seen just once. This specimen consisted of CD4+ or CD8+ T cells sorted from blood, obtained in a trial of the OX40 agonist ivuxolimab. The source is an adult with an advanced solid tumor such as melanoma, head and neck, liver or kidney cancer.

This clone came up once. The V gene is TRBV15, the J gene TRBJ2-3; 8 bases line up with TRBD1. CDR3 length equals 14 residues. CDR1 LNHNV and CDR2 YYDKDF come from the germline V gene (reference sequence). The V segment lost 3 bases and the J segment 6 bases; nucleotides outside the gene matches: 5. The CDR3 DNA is TGTGCCACCAGCAGGAGGACAGGGTTTGATACGCAGTATTTT. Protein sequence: CATSRRTGFDTQYF.

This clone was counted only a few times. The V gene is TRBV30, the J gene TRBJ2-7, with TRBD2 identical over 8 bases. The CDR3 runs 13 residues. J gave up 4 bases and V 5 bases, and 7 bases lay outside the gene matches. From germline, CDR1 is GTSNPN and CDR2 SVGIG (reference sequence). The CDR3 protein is CAWAVAGSYEQYF. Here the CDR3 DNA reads TGTGCCTGGGCAGTAGCGGGATCATACGAGCAGTACTTC.

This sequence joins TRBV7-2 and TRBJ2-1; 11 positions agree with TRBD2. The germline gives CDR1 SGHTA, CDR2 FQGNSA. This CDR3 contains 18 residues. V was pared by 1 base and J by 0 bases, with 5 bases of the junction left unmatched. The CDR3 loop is CASSLEATSGTSYNEQFF. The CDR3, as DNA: TGTGCCAGCAGCTTAGAGGCGACTAGCGGGACCTCCTACAATGAGCAGTTCTTC.

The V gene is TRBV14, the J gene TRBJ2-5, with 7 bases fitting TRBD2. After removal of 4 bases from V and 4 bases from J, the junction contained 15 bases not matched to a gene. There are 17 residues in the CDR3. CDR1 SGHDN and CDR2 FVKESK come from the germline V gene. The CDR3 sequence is CASSLRAFRAGAETQYF. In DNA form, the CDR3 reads TGTGCCAGCAGCCTCCGAGCCTTCAGGGCGGGAGCAGAGACCCAGTACTTC. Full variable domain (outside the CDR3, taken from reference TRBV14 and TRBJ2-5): EAGVTQFPSHSVIEKGQTVTLRCDPISGHDNLYWYRRVMGKEIKFLLHFVKESKQDESGMPNNRFLAERTGGTYSTLKVQPAELEDSGVYFCASSLRAFRAGAETQYFGPGTRLLVL.